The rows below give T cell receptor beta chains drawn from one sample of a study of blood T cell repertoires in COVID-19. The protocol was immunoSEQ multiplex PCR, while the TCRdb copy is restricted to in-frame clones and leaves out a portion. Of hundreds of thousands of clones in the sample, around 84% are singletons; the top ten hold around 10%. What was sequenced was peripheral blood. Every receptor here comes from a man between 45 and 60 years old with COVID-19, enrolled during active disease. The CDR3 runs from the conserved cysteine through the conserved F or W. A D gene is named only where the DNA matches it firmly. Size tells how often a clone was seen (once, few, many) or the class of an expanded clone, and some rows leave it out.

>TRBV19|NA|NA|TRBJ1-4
CASTMRSNREREKLFF
TGTGCCAGTACCATGAGGTCGAACAGGGAGAGGGAAAAACTGTTTTTT
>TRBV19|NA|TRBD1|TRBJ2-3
CASSISTGGTDTQYF
TGTGCCAGTAGTATATCGACAGGGGGGACAGATACGCAGTATTTT
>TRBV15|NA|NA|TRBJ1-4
CATRSQGVGEKLFF
TGTGCCACCAGGAGCCAGGGTGTTGGTGAAAAACTGTTTTTT
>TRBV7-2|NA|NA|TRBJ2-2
CASSLLKSGELFF
TGTGCCAGCAGCCTCCTTAAGAGCGGGGAGCTGTTTTTT
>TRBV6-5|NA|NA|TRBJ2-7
CASPRSLAEEQYF
TGTGCCAGCCCTAGGAGTTTAGCAGAGGAGCAGTACTTC
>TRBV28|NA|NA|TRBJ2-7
CASSQGVSYEQYF
TGTGCCAGCAGTCAAGGAGTGTCCTACGAGCAGTACTTC
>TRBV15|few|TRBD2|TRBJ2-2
CATTEIELAGVHGELFF
TGTGCCACCACAGAGATCGAGTTAGCGGGAGTGCACGGGGAGCTGTTTTTT
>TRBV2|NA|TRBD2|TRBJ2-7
CASSEGLAGGYEQYF
TGTGCCAGCAGTGAAGGCCTAGCGGGAGGATACGAGCAGTACTTC
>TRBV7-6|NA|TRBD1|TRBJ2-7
CASSPRTGYEQYF
TGTGCCAGCAGCCCGCGGACAGGGTACGAGCAGTACTTC
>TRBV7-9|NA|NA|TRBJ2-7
CASSPVPGASYEQYF
TGTGCCAGCAGCCCGGTCCCGGGAGCCTCCTACGAGCAGTACTTC
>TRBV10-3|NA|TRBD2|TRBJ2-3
CAIRTGTSGTDTQYF
TGTGCCATCAGAACCGGGACTAGCGGCACAGATACGCAGTATTTT
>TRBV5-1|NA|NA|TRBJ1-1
CASSLDGGLGAFF
TGCGCCAGCAGCTTGGACGGCGGCCTTGGGGCTTTCTTT
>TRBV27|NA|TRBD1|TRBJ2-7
CASSPWTGKSSYEQYF
TGTGCCAGCAGTCCTTGGACAGGGAAGAGCTCCTACGAGCAGTACTTC
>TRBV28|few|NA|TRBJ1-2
CASLEGRPMEGYTF
TGTGCCAGTCTCGAAGGGAGGCCGATGGAGGGCTACACCTTC
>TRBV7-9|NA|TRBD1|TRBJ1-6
CASSYGDSSSYNSPLHF
TGTGCCAGCAGCTACGGGGACAGCAGCTCCTATAATTCACCCCTCCACTTT
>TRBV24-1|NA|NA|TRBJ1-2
CATSDPDRPNYGYTF
TGTGCCACCAGTGATCCAGACAGACCCAACTATGGCTACACCTTC
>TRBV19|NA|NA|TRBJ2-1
CASSIGTYNEQFF
TGTGCCAGTAGTATAGGTACCTACAATGAGCAGTTCTTC
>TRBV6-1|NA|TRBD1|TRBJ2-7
CASSGTGGALYEQYF
TGTGCCAGCAGTGGGACAGGGGGCGCCCTCTACGAGCAGTACTTC
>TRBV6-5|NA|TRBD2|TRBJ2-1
CASSYGLAANNEQFF
TGTGCCAGCAGTTATGGACTAGCGGCAAACAATGAGCAGTTCTTC
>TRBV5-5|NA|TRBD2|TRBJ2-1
CASSLGEVAAGVIYNEQFF
TGTGCCAGCAGCTTGGGGGAGGTGGCAGCGGGAGTGATCTACAATGAGCAGTTCTTC
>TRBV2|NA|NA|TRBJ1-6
CASSEDSLYNSPLHF
TGTGCCAGCAGTGAAGACAGTCTCTATAATTCACCCCTCCACTTT
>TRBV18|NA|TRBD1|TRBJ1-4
CASSQGTGRSSNEKLFF
TGTGCCAGCTCGCAAGGGACAGGGAGATCTTCTAATGAAAAACTGTTTTTT
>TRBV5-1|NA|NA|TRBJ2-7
CASSFPGQGIYEQYF
TGCGCCAGCAGCTTCCCAGGGCAGGGGATCTACGAGCAGTACTTC
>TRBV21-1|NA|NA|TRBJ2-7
CASNSRNRTTYEQYF
TGTGCCAGCAACTCCCGGAACAGAACCACCTACGAGCAGTACTTC
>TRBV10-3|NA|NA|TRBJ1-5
CAISRTRTDNQPQHF
TGTGCCATCAGTAGAACTCGGACAGACAATCAGCCCCAGCATTTT
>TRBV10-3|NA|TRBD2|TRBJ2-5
CAIGREETQYF
TGTGCCATCGGGAGGGAAGAGACCCAGTACTTC
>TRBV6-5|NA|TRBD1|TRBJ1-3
CASSSRGQGANTIYF
TGTGCCAGCAGTTCCCGGGGACAGGGGGCGAACACCATATATTTT
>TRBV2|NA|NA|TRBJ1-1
CASSVRPGWTNTEAFF
TGTGCCAGCAGTGTTCGGCCAGGGTGGACGAACACTGAAGCTTTCTTT
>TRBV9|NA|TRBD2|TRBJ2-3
CASSVAGEGDTQYF
TGTGCCAGCAGCGTAGCTGGGGAGGGAGATACGCAGTATTTT
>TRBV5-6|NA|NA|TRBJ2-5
CASSGGDRRGTQYF
TGTGCCAGCAGCGGCGGGGACCGGCGAGGGACCCAGTACTTC
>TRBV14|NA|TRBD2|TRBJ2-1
CASSYLSSGMGRDEQFF
TGTGCCAGCAGCTACCTGAGTAGCGGGATGGGACGGGATGAGCAGTTCTTC
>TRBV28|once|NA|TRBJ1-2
CASSTRGLGYTF
TGTGCCAGCAGTACAAGGGGTCTAGGCTACACCTTC
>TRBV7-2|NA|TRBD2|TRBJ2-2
CASSLAGGSGGMNTGELFF
TGTGCCAGCAGCTTAGCCGGTGGTAGCGGGGGGATGAACACCGGGGAGCTGTTTTTT
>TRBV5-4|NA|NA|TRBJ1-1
CASSQSGNTEAFF
TGTGCCAGCAGCCAGAGCGGGAACACTGAAGCTTTCTTT
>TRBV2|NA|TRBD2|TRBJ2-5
CASRFQVTSGRAQETQYF
TGTGCCAGCAGGTTTCAGGTGACTAGCGGGAGGGCCCAGGAGACCCAGTACTTC
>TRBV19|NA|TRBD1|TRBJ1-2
CASSIVFGDRGRYGYTF
TGTGCCAGTAGTATAGTTTTTGGGGACAGGGGACGGTATGGCTACACCTTC
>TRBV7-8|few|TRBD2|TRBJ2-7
CASSLGSGGTYEQYF
TGTGCCAGCAGCTTGGGTAGCGGGGGGACCTACGAGCAGTACTTC
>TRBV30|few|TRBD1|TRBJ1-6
CAWTGGNSPLHF
TGTGCCTGGACAGGGGGTAATTCACCCCTCCACTTT
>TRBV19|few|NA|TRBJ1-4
CASRAIATNEKLFF
TGTGCCAGTAGGGCCATTGCAACTAATGAAAAACTGTTTTTT
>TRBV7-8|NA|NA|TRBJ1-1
CASSLVDRLNTEAFF
TGTGCCAGCAGCTTAGTGGACAGATTGAACACTGAAGCTTTCTTT
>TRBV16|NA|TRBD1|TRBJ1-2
CASSQSSKQGAGGYTF
TGTGCCAGCAGCCAATCTTCAAAACAGGGGGCAGGTGGCTACACCTTC
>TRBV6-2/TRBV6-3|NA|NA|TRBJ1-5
CASSPDLLQPQHF
TGTGCCAGCAGTCCCGACTTGCTTCAGCCCCAGCATTTT
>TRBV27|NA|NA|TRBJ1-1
CASSRAGFTEAFF
TGTGCCAGCAGCAGGGCGGGGTTTACTGAAGCTTTCTTT
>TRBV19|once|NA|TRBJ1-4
CASRRQVNEKLFF
TGTGCCAGTAGACGACAGGTTAATGAAAAACTGTTTTTT
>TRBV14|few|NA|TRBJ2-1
CASSLPGSYNEQFF
TGTGCCAGCAGCCTTCCGGGATCTTACAATGAGCAGTTCTTC
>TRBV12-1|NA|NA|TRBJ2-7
CATKNGPGRRRIYEQYF
TGTGCCACCAAAAATGGTCCCGGGCGGCGGAGGATTTACGAGCAGTACTTC
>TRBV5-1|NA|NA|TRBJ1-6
CASSFDRNSPLHF
TGCGCCAGCAGCTTCGACAGAAATTCACCCCTCCACTTT
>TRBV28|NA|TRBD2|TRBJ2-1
CASNSPGTSGYNEQFF
TGTGCCAGCAACTCACCCGGGACTAGCGGCTACAATGAGCAGTTCTTC
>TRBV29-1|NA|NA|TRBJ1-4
CSVGARLTNEKLFF
TGCAGCGTTGGGGCCAGGCTGACTAATGAAAAACTGTTTTTT
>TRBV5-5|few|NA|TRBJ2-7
CASSPILGGYEQYF
TGTGCCAGCAGCCCGATCCTGGGGGGATACGAGCAGTACTTC
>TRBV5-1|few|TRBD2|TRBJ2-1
CASSSLAGGPNEQFF
TGCGCCAGCAGCTCGCTAGCGGGGGGACCCAATGAGCAGTTCTTC
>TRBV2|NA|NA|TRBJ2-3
CASSDYGGTDTQYF
TGTGCCAGCAGTGATTACGGGGGCACAGATACGCAGTATTTT
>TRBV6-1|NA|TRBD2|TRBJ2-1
CASSERASGRNEQFF
TGTGCCAGCAGTGAAAGGGCTAGCGGGAGGAATGAGCAGTTCTTC
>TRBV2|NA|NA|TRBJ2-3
CASSGASRASTDTQYF
TGTGCCAGCAGTGGGGCCAGCCGTGCTAGCACAGATACGCAGTATTTT
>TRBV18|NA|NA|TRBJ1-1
CASSPINQGEAFF
TGTGCCAGCTCACCAATTAACCAGGGTGAAGCTTTCTTT
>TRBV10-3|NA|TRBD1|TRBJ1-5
CAIKSGGNQPQHF
TGTGCCATCAAATCAGGGGGGAATCAGCCCCAGCATTTT
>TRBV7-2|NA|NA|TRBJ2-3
CASSFRGTQYF
TGTGCCAGCAGCTTTAGGGGGACGCAGTATTTT
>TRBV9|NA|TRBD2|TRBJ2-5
CASSVGAASGDQETQYF
TGTGCCAGCAGCGTAGGGGCGGCTAGCGGGGACCAAGAGACCCAGTACTTC
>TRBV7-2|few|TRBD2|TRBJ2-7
CASSSPGTSASYEQYF
TGTGCCAGCAGCTCCCCCGGGACTAGCGCCTCCTACGAGCAGTACTTC